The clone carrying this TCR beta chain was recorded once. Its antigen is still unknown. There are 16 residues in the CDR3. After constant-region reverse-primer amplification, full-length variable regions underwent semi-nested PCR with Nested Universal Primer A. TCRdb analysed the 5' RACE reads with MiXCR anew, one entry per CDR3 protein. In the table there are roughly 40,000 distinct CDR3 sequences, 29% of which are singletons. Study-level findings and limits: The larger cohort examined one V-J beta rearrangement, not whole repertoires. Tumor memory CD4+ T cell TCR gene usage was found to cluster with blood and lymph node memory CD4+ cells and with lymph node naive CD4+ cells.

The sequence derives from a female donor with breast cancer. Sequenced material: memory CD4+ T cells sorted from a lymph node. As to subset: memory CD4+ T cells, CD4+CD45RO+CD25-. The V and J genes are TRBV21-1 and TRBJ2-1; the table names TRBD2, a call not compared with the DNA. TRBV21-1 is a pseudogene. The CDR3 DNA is TGTGCCAGCAGCAAAGCGCGGCGGGAGGGGAACAATGAGCAGTTCTTC. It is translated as CASSKARREGNNEQFF.